Shown below are 3 T cell receptor beta chains from a single sample sequenced in a study of beta chain features in type 1 diabetes. No antigens are known for them. Study-level results: TCRB CDR3s from Type 1 diabetes patients were moderately but significantly shorter in all four CD4+ subsets.

Every bit of the isolated RNA underwent reverse transcription, so sequencing read expressed TCRB transcripts. Some clones are missing from TCRdb's copy, which holds only in-frame ones; the method was immunoSEQ multiplex PCR. The data show roughly 730,000 clones, with about an eighth seen just once and approximately 0.022% held by the top ten. Material: naive CD4+ T cells from blood. These receptors were obtained from a man aged 18 to 29 with type 1 diabetes.

The chain employs TRBV9 and TRBJ2-5; no reliable D call. The CDR3 extends over 15 amino acids. V was trimmed by 0 bases and J by 5 bases, leaving 14 bases between them. Germline lookup yields CDR1 SGDLS and CDR2 YYNGEE. CDR3 in DNA: TGTGCCAGCAGCGTAGCCTTCCAGGACGGGGAGACCCAGTACTTC. Translated: CASSVAFQDGETQYF. The entire variable domain, with the rest obtained from reference TRBV9 and TRBJ2-5, is as follows: DSGVTQTPKHLITATGQRVTLRCSPRSGDLSVYWYQQSLDQGLQFLIQYYNGEERAKGNILERFSAQQFPDLHSELNLSSLELGDSALYFCASSVAFQDGETQYFGPGTRLLVL.

The chain links TRBV30 to TRBJ2-3; 10 nucleotides line up with TRBD2. This CDR3 spans 17 amino acids. The germline V gene encodes CDR1 GTSNPN and CDR2 SVGIG (reference sequence). V was clipped by 0 bases and J by 3 bases; unmatched bases: 9. CDR3 DNA sequence: TGTGCCTGGAGTGTACGCCTAGCGGGGGCTAGGACAGATACGCAGTATTTT. This sequence encodes CAWSVRLAGARTDTQYF.

The chain couples TRBV5-1 to TRBJ1-4; unclear D gene. Deletions cut 4 bases from V and 0 bases from J, with 7 bases between. The CDR3 runs 14 residues. Looked up from germline, CDR1 is SGHRS and CDR2 is YFSETQ. CDR3 sequence: CASSRAATNEKLFF. The CDR3, as DNA: TGCGCCAGCAGCCGAGCTGCAACTAATGAAAAACTGTTTTTT.